This record looks at one T cell receptor (beta chain) sequence and its context. Libraries were prepared by immunoSEQ multiplex PCR; TCRdb keeps only in-frame clonotypes and omits some of them. The data show some 81,000 clones, around 75% seen once. This entry comes from a study of cytotoxic CD8 clonotypes in ibrutinib-treated CLL. Study-level information: Mean per-sample yields comprised around 260,000 productive templates and roughly 86,000 productive rearrangements.

The CDR3 is 14 amino acids. The germline gives CDR1 SGHRS, CDR2 YFSETQ. Trimming took 0 bases from V and 4 from J, leaving 10 bases between them. Here the sequenced sample was PBMCs, taken after 12 months of ibrutinib treatment. The sequence derives from a human donor with chronic lymphocytic leukemia. V gene TRBV5-1 combines with J gene TRBJ1-1; the D is unclear. This chain's CDR3 is CASSLDGVGTEAFF. In DNA form, the CDR3 reads TGCGCCAGCAGCTTGGACGGGGTGGGCACTGAAGCTTTCTTT.